This T cell receptor beta chain was observed in a study of CD8 T cells in ankylosing spondylitis. Whole-study results and caveats: Enrichment of disease-linked clones was reportedly significant in matched ankylosing spondylitis synovial fluid.

TCR beta libraries were made by quantitative 5'-RACE with molecular barcodes. TCRdb processed the 5' RACE reads anew with MiXCR; each CDR3 protein has one entry. The sample lists a few hundred thousand distinct CDR3 sequences, 10% occurring once. The CDR3 length is 15 residues. Trimming took 0 bases from V and 3 from J, leaving 12 bases between them. Germline lookup yields CDR1 SGHRS and CDR2 YFSETQ. This clonotype was found a few times. Its antigen remains unknown. Sequences were obtained from blood, either unsorted or a sorted T cell fraction (not recorded which). The V gene is TRBV5-1, the J gene TRBJ2-5, with D maybe TRBD1 (6 bases). The origin of this receptor is a male donor with ankylosing spondylitis or in good health (not recorded which). The CDR3 sequence: CASSLGGRGKETQYF. The CDR3 nucleotides are TGCGCCAGCAGCTTGGGGGGAAGGGGGAAAGAGACCCAGTACTTC.